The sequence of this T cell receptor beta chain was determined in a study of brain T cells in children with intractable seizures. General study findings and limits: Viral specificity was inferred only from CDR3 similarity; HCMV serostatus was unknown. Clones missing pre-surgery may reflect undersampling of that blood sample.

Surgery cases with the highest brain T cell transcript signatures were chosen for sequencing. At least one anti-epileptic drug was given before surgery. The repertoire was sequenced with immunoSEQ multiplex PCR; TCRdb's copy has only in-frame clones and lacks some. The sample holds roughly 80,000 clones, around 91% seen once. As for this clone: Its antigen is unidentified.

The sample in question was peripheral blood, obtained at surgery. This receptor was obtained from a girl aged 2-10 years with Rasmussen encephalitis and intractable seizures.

The CDR3 loop reads CASSWRQLTEAFF. CDR3 in DNA: TGTGCCAGCAGCTGGAGACAGCTCACTGAAGCTTTCTTT. The chain uses TRBV7-9 and TRBJ1-1, with D possibly TRBD1 on 5 matching bases. Germline-derived CDR1 and CDR2 are SEHNR and FQNEAQ (reference sequence). The ends were cut back, 4 bases at V and 4 bases at J, with 10 bases in the middle. The CDR3 runs to 13 residues.